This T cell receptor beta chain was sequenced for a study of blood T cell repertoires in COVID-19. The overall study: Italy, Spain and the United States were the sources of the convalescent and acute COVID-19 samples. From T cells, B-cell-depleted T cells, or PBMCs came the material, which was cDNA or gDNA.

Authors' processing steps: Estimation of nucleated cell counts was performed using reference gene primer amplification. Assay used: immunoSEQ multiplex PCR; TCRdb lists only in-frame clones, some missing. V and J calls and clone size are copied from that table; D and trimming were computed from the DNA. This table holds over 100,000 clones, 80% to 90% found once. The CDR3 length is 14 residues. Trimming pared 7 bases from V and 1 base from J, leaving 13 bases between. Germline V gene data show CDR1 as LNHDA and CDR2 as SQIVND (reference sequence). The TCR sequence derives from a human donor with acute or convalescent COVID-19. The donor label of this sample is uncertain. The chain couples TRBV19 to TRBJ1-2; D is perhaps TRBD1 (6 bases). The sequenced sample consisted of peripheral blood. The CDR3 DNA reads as TGTGCCAGTACCACTCAGGGGAGTAACTATGGCTACACCTTC. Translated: CASTTQGSNYGYTF.